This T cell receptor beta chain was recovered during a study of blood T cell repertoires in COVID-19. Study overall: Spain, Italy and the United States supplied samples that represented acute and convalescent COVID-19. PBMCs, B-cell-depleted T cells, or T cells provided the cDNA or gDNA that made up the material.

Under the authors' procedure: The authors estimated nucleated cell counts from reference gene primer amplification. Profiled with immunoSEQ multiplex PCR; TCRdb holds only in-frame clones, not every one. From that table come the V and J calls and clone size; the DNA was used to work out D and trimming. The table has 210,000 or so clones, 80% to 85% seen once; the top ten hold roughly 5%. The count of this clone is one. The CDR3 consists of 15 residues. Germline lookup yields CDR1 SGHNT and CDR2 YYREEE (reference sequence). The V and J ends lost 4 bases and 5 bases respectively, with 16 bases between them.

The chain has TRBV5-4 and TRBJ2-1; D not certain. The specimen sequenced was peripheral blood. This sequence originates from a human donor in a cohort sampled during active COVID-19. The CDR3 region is CASSMRQLSHNEQFF. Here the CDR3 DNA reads TGTGCCAGCAGCATGAGACAACTCTCTCACAATGAGCAGTTCTTC.